This TCR beta chain was retrieved from a study of CD8+ T cells in alopecia areata. Notes on the study in general: While tofacitinib was given, many expanded lesional clones persisted in scalp and blood. The study found tofacitinib significantly decreased scalp clonality and expanded CD8+ clones among the top 100. Normal skin's resident alphabeta T cells are sequenced alongside lesional scalp T cells.

This clone was detected only a few times. Its specificity is not known. Reverse transcription of extracted RNA yielded cDNA, which provided the sequencing template. This table comes from immunoSEQ multiplex PCR, and its TCRdb copy is limited to in-frame clones, with some not included. The sample shows about 90,000 clones, 44% of them seen only once. Germline values: CDR1 MGHRA, CDR2 YSYEKL. The CDR3 runs 11 residues. V was trimmed by 8 bases and J by 2 bases, leaving 3 bases between them. Described treatment: oral pan-JAK inhibitor, 5-10 mg twice daily. Researchers picked out CD4+ and CD8+ T cells from PBMCs by sorting.

This TCR derives from a human donor with alopecia areata. This sample comprised CD8+ T cells sorted from blood, obtained at week 24, from a patient treated with tofacitinib. The rearrangement uses TRBV4-1 and TRBJ2-2; D gene ambiguous. The CDR3 region is CASGNTGELFF. The CDR3 DNA follows: TGCGCCAGCGGAAACACCGGGGAGCTGTTTTTT.